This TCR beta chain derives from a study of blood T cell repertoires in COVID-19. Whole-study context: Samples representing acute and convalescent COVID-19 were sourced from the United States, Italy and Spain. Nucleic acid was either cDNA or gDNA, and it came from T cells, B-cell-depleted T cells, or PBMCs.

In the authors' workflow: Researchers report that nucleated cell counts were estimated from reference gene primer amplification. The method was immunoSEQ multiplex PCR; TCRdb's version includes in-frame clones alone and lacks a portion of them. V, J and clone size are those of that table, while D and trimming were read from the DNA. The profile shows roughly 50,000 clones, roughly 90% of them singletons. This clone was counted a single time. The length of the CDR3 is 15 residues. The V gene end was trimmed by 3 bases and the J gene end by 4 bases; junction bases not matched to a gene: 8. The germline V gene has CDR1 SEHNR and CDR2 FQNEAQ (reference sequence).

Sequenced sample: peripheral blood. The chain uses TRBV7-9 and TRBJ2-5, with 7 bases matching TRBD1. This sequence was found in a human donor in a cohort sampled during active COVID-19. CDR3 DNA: TGTGCCAGCAGCTTTGGACCGAGACAGGGAGAGACCCAGTACTTC. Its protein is CASSFGPRQGETQYF.